This is a list of T cell receptor beta chains from one sample in a study of T cells in Graves' hyperthyroidism and ophthalmopathy. One entry per CDR3 protein results from TCRdb running MiXCR on the multiplex PCR reads. The sample carries under 300,000 distinct CDR3 sequences, about 25% recorded once. Source material: blood. These receptors were collected from a man aged 35 to 55 with Graves' hyperthyroidism that later progressed to Graves' ophthalmopathy. Each CDR3 is given with its conserved first and last residue.

length	J	V	CDR3
13	TRBJ1-5	TRBV12-3/TRBV12-4	CASSLTMNQPQHF
14	TRBJ2-7	TRBV2	CASSGSEQFGSRYF
16	TRBJ2-7	TRBV25-1	CASSGGQGKKWREQYF
10	TRBJ2-7	TRBV30	CAYDSYEQYF
15	TRBJ1-2	TRBV20-1	CSAKASGGDFYGYTF
13	TRBJ2-1	TRBV19	CASSMARPGGQFF
21	TRBJ2-4	TRBV20-1	CSARDDQGQGVFPLAKNIQYF
13	TRBJ2-5	TRBV2	CASSNGQQETQYF
18	TRBJ2-2	TRBV6-2/TRBV6-3	CASSYSTSGRTNTGELFF
14	TRBJ2-2	TRBV28	CASSLGRGTGELFF
13	TRBJ2-7	TRBV7-7	CASSFGHNYEQYF
15	TRBJ1-5	TRBV7-2	CASSLGFSSNQPQHF
11	TRBJ2-7	TRBV6-2/TRBV6-3	CASSPYREQYF
12	TRBJ1-2	TRBV12-3/TRBV12-4	CAVSNGRYGYTF
13	TRBJ1-1	TRBV6-1	CASRDRVTTEAFF
14	TRBJ2-5	TRBV14	CASSHWTARETQYF
19	TRBJ2-7	TRBV4-1	CASSQVGLGVGTGAREQYF
14	TRBJ2-7	TRBV7-2	CASSLDTSAYEQYF
14	TRBJ1-3	TRBV29-1	CSVRRAGSGNTIYF
14	TRBJ1-2	TRBV6-1	CASSEAYPGDGYTF
15	TRBJ2-2	TRBV27	CASSARGRVTGELFF
15	TRBJ1-5	TRBV29-1	CSVVLVGSGNQPQHF
16	TRBJ2-2	TRBV6-2/TRBV6-3	CASRATSTLDTGELFF
14	TRBJ2-7	TRBV5-1	CASSLDSRVDEQYF
16	TRBJ2-3	TRBV5-1	CASSLEVAGGSDTQYF
15	TRBJ2-7	TRBV4-1	CASSSTSSVAYEQYF
14	TRBJ2-5	TRBV10-3	CAISHQVEGETQYF
14	TRBJ2-2	TRBV5-1	CASSLGGNTEELFF
13	TRBJ2-5	TRBV28	CASSEGQEETQYF